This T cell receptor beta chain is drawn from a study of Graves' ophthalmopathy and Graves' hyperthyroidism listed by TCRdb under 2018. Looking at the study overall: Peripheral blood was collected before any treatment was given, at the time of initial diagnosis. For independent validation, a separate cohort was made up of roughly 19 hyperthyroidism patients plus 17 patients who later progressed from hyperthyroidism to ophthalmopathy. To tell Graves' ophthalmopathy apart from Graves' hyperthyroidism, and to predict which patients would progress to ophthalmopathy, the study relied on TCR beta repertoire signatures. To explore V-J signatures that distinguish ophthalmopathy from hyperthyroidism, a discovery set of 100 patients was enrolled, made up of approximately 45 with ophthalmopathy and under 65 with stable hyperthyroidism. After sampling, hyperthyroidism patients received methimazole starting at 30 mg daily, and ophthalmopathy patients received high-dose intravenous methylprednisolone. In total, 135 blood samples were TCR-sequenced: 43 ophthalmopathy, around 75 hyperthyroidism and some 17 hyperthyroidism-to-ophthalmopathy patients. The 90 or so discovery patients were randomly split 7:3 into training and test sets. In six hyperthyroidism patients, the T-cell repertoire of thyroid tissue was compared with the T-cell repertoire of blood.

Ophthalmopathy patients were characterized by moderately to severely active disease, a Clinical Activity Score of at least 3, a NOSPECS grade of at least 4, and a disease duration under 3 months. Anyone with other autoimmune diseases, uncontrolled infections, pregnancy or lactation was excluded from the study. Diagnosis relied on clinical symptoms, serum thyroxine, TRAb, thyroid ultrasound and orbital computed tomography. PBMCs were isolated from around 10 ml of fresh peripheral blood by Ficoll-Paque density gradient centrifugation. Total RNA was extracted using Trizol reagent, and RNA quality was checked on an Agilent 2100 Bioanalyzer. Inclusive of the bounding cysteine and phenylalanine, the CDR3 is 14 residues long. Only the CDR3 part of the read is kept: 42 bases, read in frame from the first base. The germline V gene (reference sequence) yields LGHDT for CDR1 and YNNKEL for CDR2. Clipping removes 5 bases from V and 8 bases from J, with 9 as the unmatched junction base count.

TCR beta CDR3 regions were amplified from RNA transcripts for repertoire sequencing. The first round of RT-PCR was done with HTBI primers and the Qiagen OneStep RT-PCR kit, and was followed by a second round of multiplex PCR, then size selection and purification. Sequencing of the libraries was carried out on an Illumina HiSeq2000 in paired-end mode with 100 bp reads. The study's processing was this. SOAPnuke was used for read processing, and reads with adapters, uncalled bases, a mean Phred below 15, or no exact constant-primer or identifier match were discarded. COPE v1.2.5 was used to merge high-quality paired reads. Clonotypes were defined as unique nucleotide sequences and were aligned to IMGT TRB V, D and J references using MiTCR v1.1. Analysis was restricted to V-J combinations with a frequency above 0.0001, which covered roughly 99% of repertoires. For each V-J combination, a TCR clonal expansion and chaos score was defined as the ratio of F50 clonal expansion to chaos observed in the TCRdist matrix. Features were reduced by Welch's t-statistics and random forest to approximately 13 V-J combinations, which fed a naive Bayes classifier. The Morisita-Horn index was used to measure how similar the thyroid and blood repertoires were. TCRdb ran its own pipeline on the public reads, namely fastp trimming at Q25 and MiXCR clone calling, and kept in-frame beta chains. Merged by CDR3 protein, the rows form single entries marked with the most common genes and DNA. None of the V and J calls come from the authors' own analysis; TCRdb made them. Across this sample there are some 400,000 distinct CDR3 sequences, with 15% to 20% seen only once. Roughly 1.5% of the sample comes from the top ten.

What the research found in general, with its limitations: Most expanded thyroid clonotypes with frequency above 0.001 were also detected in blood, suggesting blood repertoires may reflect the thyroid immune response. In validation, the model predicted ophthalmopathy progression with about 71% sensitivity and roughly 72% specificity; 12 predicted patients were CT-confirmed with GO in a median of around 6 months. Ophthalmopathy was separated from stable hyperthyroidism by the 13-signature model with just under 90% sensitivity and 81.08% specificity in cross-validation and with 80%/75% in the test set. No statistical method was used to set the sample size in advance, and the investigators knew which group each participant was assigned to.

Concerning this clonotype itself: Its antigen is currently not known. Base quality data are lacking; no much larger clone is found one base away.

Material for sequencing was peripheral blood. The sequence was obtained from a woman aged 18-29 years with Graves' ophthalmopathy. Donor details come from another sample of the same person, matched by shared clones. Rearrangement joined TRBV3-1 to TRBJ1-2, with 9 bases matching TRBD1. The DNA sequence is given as TGTGCCAGCAGCTATCCTACAGGGGGCGCGGGCTACACCTTC. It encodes CASSYPTGGAGYTF.